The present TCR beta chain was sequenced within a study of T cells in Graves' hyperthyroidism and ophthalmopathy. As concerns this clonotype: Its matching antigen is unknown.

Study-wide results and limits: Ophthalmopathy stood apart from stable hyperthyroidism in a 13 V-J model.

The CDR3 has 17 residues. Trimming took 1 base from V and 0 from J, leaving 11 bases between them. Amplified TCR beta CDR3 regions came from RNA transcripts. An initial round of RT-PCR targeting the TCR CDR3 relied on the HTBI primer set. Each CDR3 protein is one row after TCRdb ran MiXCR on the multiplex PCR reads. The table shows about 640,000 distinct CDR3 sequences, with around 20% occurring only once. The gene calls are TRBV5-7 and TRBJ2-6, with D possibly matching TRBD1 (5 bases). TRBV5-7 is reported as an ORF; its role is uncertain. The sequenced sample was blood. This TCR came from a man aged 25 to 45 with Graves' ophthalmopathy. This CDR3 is CASSLRGYPSGANVLTF. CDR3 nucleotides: TGTGCCAGCAGCTTGAGGGGATACCCCTCTGGGGCCAACGTCCTGACTTTC.